This entry describes one T cell receptor beta chain. Its target is not known. Genomic DNA, the template, was used for profiling of the TCR beta VDJ and CDR3. TCRdb reprocessed the reads with MiXCR, giving one entry per CDR3 protein. The sample shows roughly 420,000 distinct CDR3 sequences, about 70% of them seen only once. CDR1 and CDR2 (germline): SGHTA, FQGNSA. There are 19 residues in the CDR3. J lost 6 bases, V lost 5 bases, and 13 bases had no gene match. The sample originates from a study of CD8+CD57+ T cells in acquired aplastic anemia. Study in general: Yields of DNA that came from sorted CD4+ and CD8+ cells averaged roughly 3.2 ug. The study, taken as a whole, reports: Levels of CD8+ Simpson's diversity were not significantly distinct in patients versus controls.

Sequenced material: sorted CD4+, CD8+, or CD8+CD57+ T cells (not recorded which) from PBMCs. The chain has TRBV7-2 and TRBJ2-1; 16 nucleotides agree with TRBD2. The receptor comes from a human donor in good health, serving as a control. CDR3 nucleotides: TGTGCCAGCAGCCGTAACTGGGGGACTAGCGGGGGGGACGGCAATGAGCAGTTCTTC. This codes for CASSRNWGTSGGDGNEQFF.